Listed below are T cell receptor beta chains from one sample, sequenced in a study of T cell repertoires in cytomegalovirus infection. These receptors have no identified antigens. TCRdb fed the reads into MiXCR, producing one record per CDR3 protein. This sample has roughly 990,000 distinct CDR3 sequences, with roughly 30% found just once. Sequencing used cultured CD8+ T cells from PBMCs, obtained from culture after CMV antigen stimulation. These receptors were taken from a human donor in good health (CMV status not recorded). Some clones in this sample may be carry-over from other donors' samples. Both conserved end residues are part of each CDR3. D genes are given only for firm matches. For some rows the clone size is stated as once, few or many, or as a class when expanded; others skip it.

v_call	j_call	clone_size	d_call	cdr3_aa	cdr3_nt
TRBV7-6	TRBJ1-5	-	-	CASSLDRYNQPQHF	TGTGCCAGCAGCTTAGACAGATACAATCAGCCCCAGCATTTT
TRBV5-1	TRBJ2-1	many	-	CASSLEVGYNEQFF	TGTGCCAGCAGCTTAGAAGTCGGTTACAATGAGCAGTTCTTC
TRBV7-6	TRBJ2-3	many	-	CASSSVATDTQYF	TGTGCCAGCAGCTCGGTGGCCACAGATACGCAGTATTTT
TRBV9	TRBJ2-1	few	-	CASSVMVGEQFF	TGTGCCAGCAGCGTAATGGTGGGTGAGCAGTTCTTC
TRBV19	TRBJ2-3	-	-	CASIEPGWGTQYF	TGTGCCAGTATTGAACCAGGGTGGGGCACGCAGTATTTT
TRBV27	TRBJ1-3	many	-	CASRDLGNTIYF	TGTGCCAGCAGGGACCTTGGAAACACCATATATTTT
TRBV7-9	TRBJ1-1	-	TRBD1	CASTKEGQGMNTEAFF	TGTGCCAGCACCAAAGAGGGACAGGGCATGAACACTGAAGCTTTCTTT
TRBV6-6	TRBJ2-5	-	TRBD2	CASSYTSGGYQETQYF	TGTGCCAGCAGTTACACTAGCGGGGGGTACCAAGAGACCCAGTACTTC
TRBV11-2	TRBJ1-4	few	-	CASSLAAGEKLFF	TGTGCCAGCAGCTTGGCGGCGGGGGAAAAACTGTTTTTT
TRBV14	TRBJ2-1	few	-	CASSQTRDTLSNEQFF	TGTGCCAGCAGCCAGACCCGGGACACCCTTAGCAATGAGCAGTTCTTC
TRBV6-6	TRBJ2-3	many	TRBD2	CASSLTSGGLDTQYF	TGTGCCAGCAGTTTGACTAGCGGGGGGTTAGATACGCAGTATTTT
TRBV9	TRBJ1-2	-	-	CASSVGQGNNYGYTF	TGTGCCAGCAGCGTAGGGCAGGGCAACAACTATGGCTACACCTTC
TRBV7-2	TRBJ2-1	few	-	CASSLAGSLQYEQFF	TGTGCCAGCAGCTTAGCGGGGAGCCTCCAATATGAGCAGTTCTTC
TRBV6-5	TRBJ2-6	few	TRBD1	CASSYPAGGESGANVLTF	TGTGCCAGCAGTTACCCCGCAGGGGGCGAGTCTGGGGCCAACGTCCTGACTTTC
TRBV12-5	TRBJ2-7	-	TRBD1	CASGPWTGFDEQYF	TGTGCTAGTGGTCCGTGGACAGGGTTCGACGAGCAGTACTTC
TRBV11-2	TRBJ1-6	-	TRBD1	CASSLGPGGHSPLHF	TGTGCCAGCAGCTTGGGACCAGGGGGGCATTCACCCCTCCACTTT